The rows below give T cell receptor beta chains drawn from one sample of a study of blood T cell repertoires in COVID-19. Profiling relied on immunoSEQ multiplex PCR, and the TCRdb table lists in-frame clones only, not all of them. The profile shows some 160,000 clones, around three quarters of them singletons. Sequencing used PBMCs or T cells enriched from blood (not recorded which). Receptors originate from a woman between 65 and 79 years old in a cohort exposed to, infected with or recovered from COVID-19 (not recorded which). CDR3s include the opening cysteine and the closing phenylalanine or tryptophan. A D gene is named only where the DNA matches it firmly. Clone size is shown for a subset of rows, as once, few, many or a class of expanded clone.

clone size | J gene | V gene | D gene | CDR3 protein | CDR3 DNA
NA | TRBJ1-4 | TRBV18 | TRBD1 | CASSFAGGKNEKLFF | TGTGCCAGCTCATTTGCAGGGGGGAAGAATGAAAAACTGTTTTTT
NA | TRBJ1-2 | TRBV3-1/TRBV3-2 | NA | CASSQEGSYGYTF | TGTGCCAGCAGCCAGGAGGGGAGCTATGGCTACACCTTC
NA | TRBJ1-2 | TRBV7-8 | TRBD1 | CASSLISQGALGYTF | TGTGCCAGCAGCCTTATTTCACAGGGGGCGCTTGGCTACACCTTC
NA | TRBJ2-1 | TRBV3-1/TRBV3-2 | TRBD2 | CASSQDSRLAGGYGEQFF | TGTGCCAGCAGCCAAGATTCGAGACTAGCGGGAGGGTACGGTGAGCAGTTCTTC
many | TRBJ2-7 | TRBV19 | NA | CASKGQGYSYEQYF | TGTGCCAGTAAGGGACAAGGATACTCCTACGAGCAGTACTTC
NA | TRBJ2-5 | TRBV19 | NA | CASSIQETQYF | TGTGCCAGTAGCATTCAAGAGACCCAGTACTTC
NA | TRBJ2-7 | TRBV2 | NA | CASNPSQGIYEQYF | TGTGCCAGCAACCCCTCCCAGGGTATCTACGAGCAGTACTTC
few | TRBJ1-2 | TRBV7-9 | NA | CASSLAGREWGYTF | TGTGCCAGCAGCTTAGCGGGCCGGGAGTGGGGCTACACCTTC
NA | TRBJ2-1 | TRBV7-2 | TRBD2 | CASSRSGSRAGNEQFF | TGTGCCAGCAGCAGGAGCGGGAGTCGGGCTGGGAATGAGCAGTTCTTC
NA | TRBJ2-3 | TRBV5-1 | TRBD2 | CASSLGPAGVKDTQYF | TGCGCCAGCAGCTTGGGACCAGCGGGAGTAAAGGATACGCAGTATTTT
once | TRBJ2-7 | TRBV18 | TRBD1 | CASSPGDRGPYEQYF | TGTGCCAGCTCACCAGGGGACAGGGGGCCCTACGAGCAGTACTTC
NA | TRBJ2-3 | TRBV7-9 | NA | CASTKRGTDTQYF | TGTGCCAGCACCAAGCGGGGCACAGATACGCAGTATTTT
NA | TRBJ1-5 | TRBV24-1 | TRBD1 | CATSGDRGWNQPQHF | TGTGCCACCAGTGGTGACAGGGGCTGGAATCAGCCCCAGCATTTT
once | TRBJ1-5 | TRBV2 | NA | CASRFRQLSNQPQHF | TGTGCCAGCAGGTTTCGACAGCTTAGCAATCAGCCCCAGCATTTT
NA | TRBJ1-1 | TRBV28 | NA | CASSLRQLTEAFF | TGTGCCAGCAGTTTGCGACAGCTGACTGAAGCTTTCTTT
NA | TRBJ1-4 | TRBV6-1 | NA | CASSEGQGFEKLFF | TGTGCCAGCAGTGAAGGGCAGGGTTTTGAAAAACTGTTTTTT
NA | TRBJ2-7 | TRBV21-1 | NA | CAPAAKRQGHRESYEQYF | TGTGCCCCAGCAGCAAAGCGCCAGGGGCACCGGGAAAGCTACGAGCAGTACTTC
once | TRBJ1-1 | TRBV11-3 | NA | CASSLGLNTEAFF | TGTGCCAGCAGCTTAGGTTTAAACACTGAAGCTTTCTTT
few | TRBJ2-1 | TRBV11-1 | NA | CASSLISVEGEQFF | TGTGCCAGCAGCTTAATTAGCGTAGAGGGTGAGCAGTTCTTC
NA | TRBJ2-5 | TRBV5-1 | NA | CASSLGQTLETQYF | TGCGCCAGCAGCCTAGGACAGACCCTTGAGACCCAGTACTTC
NA | TRBJ1-1 | TRBV7-3 | NA | CASSLSRGSTEAFF | TGTGCCAGCAGCTTAAGTAGGGGGAGCACTGAAGCTTTCTTT
NA | TRBJ2-1 | TRBV6-1 | TRBD2 | CASSEGLAGNNEQFF | TGTGCCAGCAGTGAGGGACTAGCGGGAAACAATGAGCAGTTCTTC
NA | TRBJ2-5 | TRBV5-4 | NA | CASSFRGQETQYF | TGTGCCAGCAGCTTTAGAGGACAAGAGACCCAGTACTTC
NA | TRBJ2-7 | TRBV19 | NA | CASSRPGAYEQYF | TGTGCCAGTAGTAGGCCAGGGGCCTACGAGCAGTACTTC
NA | TRBJ2-1 | TRBV24-1 | NA | CATSDLNRGGSNEQFF | TGTGCCACCAGTGATTTGAACAGGGGGGGATCCAATGAGCAGTTCTTC
NA | TRBJ2-1 | TRBV5-1 | NA | CASSSNYYYEQFF | TGCGCCAGCAGCTCCAATTACTACTATGAGCAGTTCTTC
NA | TRBJ2-7 | TRBV6-5 | TRBD1 | CASSYVHTGGEQYF | TGTGCCAGCAGTTACGTTCATACAGGGGGCGAGCAGTACTTC
NA | TRBJ2-1 | TRBV7-9 | TRBD2 | CASSLKREGPDEQFF | TGTGCCAGCAGCTTAAAGCGGGAGGGCCCCGATGAGCAGTTCTTC
NA | TRBJ2-2 | TRBV18 | NA | CASSTVYTGNTGELFF | TGTGCCAGCTCAACAGTATATACAGGGAACACCGGGGAGCTGTTTTTT
NA | TRBJ1-2 | TRBV19 | TRBD1 | CASNAGTGTNYGYTF | TGTGCCAGTAACGCCGGGACAGGGACTAACTATGGCTACACCTTC
few | TRBJ2-2 | TRBV5-8 | NA | CASSLGQINTGELFF | TGTGCCAGCAGCTTGGGGCAGATCAACACCGGGGAGCTGTTTTTT
NA | TRBJ1-2 | TRBV7-9 | TRBD1 | CASSFDRAGGYTF | TGTGCCAGCAGCTTCGACAGGGCTGGGGGCTACACCTTC
NA | TRBJ2-2 | TRBV7-8 | NA | CASSQRDTYTGELFF | TGTGCCAGCAGCCAGAGGGACACCTACACCGGGGAGCTGTTTTTT
NA | TRBJ1-6 | TRBV6-5 | NA | CASRDTGSRLLHF | TGTGCCAGCAGAGATACAGGGTCCCGACTCCTCCACTTT
NA | TRBJ2-7 | TRBV27 | NA | CASSFGRSRWDEQYF | TGTGCCAGCAGTTTCGGAAGGTCTAGATGGGACGAGCAGTACTTC
NA | TRBJ2-1 | TRBV16 | NA | CASSLTWRTYNEQFF | TGTGCCAGCAGCCTGACTTGGAGAACCTACAATGAGCAGTTCTTC
once | TRBJ1-1 | TRBV18 | NA | CASSSGAETEAFF | TGTGCCAGCTCAAGTGGGGCCGAGACTGAAGCTTTCTTT
NA | TRBJ2-1 | TRBV5-1 | TRBD2 | CASSLTAGGPYNEQFF | TGCGCCAGCAGCTTGACGGCGGGAGGTCCTTACAATGAGCAGTTCTTC
NA | TRBJ2-3 | TRBV9 | TRBD2 | CASSSLGLAGADTQYF | TGTGCCAGCAGTTCGCTCGGGCTAGCGGGAGCAGATACGCAGTATTTT
NA | TRBJ1-6 | TRBV3-1/TRBV3-2 | TRBD1 | CASSQEYGTDYNSPLHF | TGTGCCAGCAGCCAAGAATATGGGACAGACTATAATTCACCCCTCCACTTT
NA | TRBJ2-1 | TRBV24-1 | NA | CATSGGGYNEQFF | TGTGCCACCAGTGGAGGCGGGTACAATGAGCAGTTCTTC
few | TRBJ2-1 | TRBV11-2 | TRBD2 | CASSPPVAGSYNEQFF | TGTGCCAGCAGCCCGCCCGTAGCGGGCTCCTACAATGAGCAGTTCTTC